Below, 30 T cell receptor beta chains from the same sample are listed, as sequenced in a study of siplizumab effects on memory and regulatory T cells. The repertoire was sequenced with immunoSEQ multiplex PCR; TCRdb's copy has only in-frame clones and lacks some. Here the sample spans more than 85,000 clones, roughly 94% being singletons. Specimen: Tregs sorted from blood. Receptors originate from a human donor in good health.

V usage is TRBV28 and J usage is TRBJ1-4; D is ambiguous. The germline V and J ends were trimmed by 8 bases and 8 bases, with 24 bases remaining between them. In germline, CDR1 is MDHEN, CDR2 SYDVKM. The CDR3 contains 16 residues. The CDR3 DNA reads TGTGCCAGCGTCCGTTTCGGGCCGTGGGATCTGGAAAAACTGTTTTTT. It specifies CASVRFGPWDLEKLFF.

This clone came up once. J is TRBJ1-1 and V is TRBV5-1; D not resolved. The CDR3 consists of 15 residues. Germline CDR1 reads SGHRS; CDR2 reads YFSETQ. Between the trimmed V and J ends, which lost 1 base and 0 bases, there was a span of 10 bases. For the CDR3, the DNA is TGCGCCAGCAGCTTGCGCCCCGGGGTGAACACTGAAGCTTTCTTT. Translated: CASSLRPGVNTEAFF.

J is TRBJ2-7 and V is TRBV5-6; 10 bases line up with TRBD1. Germline values: CDR1 SGHDT, CDR2 YYEEEE. The junction had 9 bases not matched to a gene; V was cut back by 4 bases and J by 2 bases. The CDR3 extends over 16 amino acids. CDR3 region: CASSKTGQGRAYEQYF. In DNA form, the CDR3 reads TGTGCCAGCAGCAAAACGGGACAGGGGAGAGCCTACGAGCAGTACTTC. The full variable domain, its missing parts supplied by reference TRBV5-6 and TRBJ2-7, is DAGVTQSPTHLIKTRGQQVTLRCSPKSGHDTVSWYQQALGQGPQFIFQYYEEEERQRGNFPDRFSGHQFPNYSSELNVNALLLGDSALYLCASSKTGQGRAYEQYFGPGTRLTVT.

The CDR3 protein is CASSPHPRDYKETQYF. CDR3 nucleotides: TGTGCCAGCAGCCCCCACCCCAGGGACTACAAAGAGACCCAGTACTTC. This rearrangement joins TRBV7-3 to TRBJ2-5, with TRBD2 matching over 7 bases. CDR3 size: 16 residues. V lost 5 bases, J lost 3 bases, and 12 bases stayed unmatched. Germline CDR1 SGHTA, CDR2 FQGTGA.

The CDR3 DNA follows: TGTGCCAGCAGTTACCCAGGACAGGGGGGACGGAGGACCCAGTACTTC. Its protein is CASSYPGQGGRRTQYF. V is TRBV6-5 and J is TRBJ2-5, with 10 nucleotides matching TRBD1. V lost 2 bases to trimming and J lost 7 bases; unmatched junction nucleotides: 10. The CDR3 covers 16 residues. CDR1 and CDR2 from the germline V gene are MNHEY and SVGAGI.

V is TRBV10-2 and J is TRBJ2-2; 9 bases are a match to TRBD1. V trimming: 4 bases; J trimming: 5 bases; junction bases outside the gene matches: 8. Germline V gene lookup returns CDR1 WSHSY and CDR2 SAAADI. CDR3 length equals 16 residues. The chain's CDR3 is CASSGRQGVGTGELFF. The CDR3 DNA sequence: TGCGCCAGCAGTGGGAGACAGGGGGTCGGGACCGGGGAGCTGTTTTTT.

This chain links TRBV5-1 with TRBJ2-2; D is possibly TRBD2 (6 bases). CDR3 length: 14 amino acids. CDR1 is SGHRS and CDR2 is YFSETQ in the germline V gene. V lost 9 bases and J 7 bases, leaving 19 bases between the germline ends. CDR3 residues: CATRRREGDGELFF. CDR3 in DNA: TGCGCCACCAGGAGGAGGGAAGGGGACGGGGAGCTGTTTTTT.

As DNA, the CDR3 is TGCAGCGTTGATCAAGGAAGCTCTGGGGCCAACGTCCTGACTTTC. Protein product: CSVDQGSSGANVLTF. V and J are TRBV29-1 and TRBJ2-6; D unclear. This CDR3 has 15 amino acids. V lost 3 bases, J lost 0 bases, and 9 bases lay in between. Germline V gene sequence: CDR1 SQVTM, CDR2 ANQGSEA.

The chain recombines TRBV7-6 with TRBJ2-1; maybe TRBD2 (6 bases). V was clipped by 4 bases and J by 9 bases, with 16 bases between them. This CDR3 is built from 14 residues. Germline CDR1 and CDR2: SGHVS and FNYEAQ. The CDR3 bases are TGTGCCAGCAGCTCAGGAAGTCTGGGACTTGAGCAGTTCTTC. Its translation: CASSSGSLGLEQFF.

V gene TRBV11-3 combines with J gene TRBJ2-7, with 10 bases that match TRBD2. The germline V gene encodes CDR1 SGHNT and CDR2 YENEEA. The V segment lost 4 bases and the J segment 5 bases; nucleotides outside the gene matches: 17. This CDR3 has 18 residues. In DNA, the CDR3 is TGTGCCAGCAGCTCACCGGGCGCCAGCGGGAGGGCCGGGGACGAGCAGTACTTC. This sequence encodes CASSSPGASGRAGDEQYF.

V usage is TRBV4-1 and J usage is TRBJ1-4; no clear D. From germline, CDR1 is MGHRA and CDR2 YSYEKL. V was shortened by 1 base and J by 5 bases, with 17 bases between the two germline ends. The CDR3 runs to 17 residues. The CDR3: CASSQGKWQHLNEKLFF. In DNA form, the CDR3 reads TGCGCCAGCAGCCAAGGAAAATGGCAGCACTTAAATGAAAAACTGTTTTTT.

V is TRBV11-2 and J is TRBJ2-3; D is unresolved. The germline V and J ends were trimmed by 0 bases and 8 bases, with 12 bases remaining between them. The CDR3 is made up of 14 amino acids. CDR1 and CDR2 (germline): SGHAT, FQNNGV. As DNA, the CDR3 is TGTGCCAGCAGCTTAGATGTCGCCTCGGTTACGCAGTATTTT. Its translation: CASSLDVASVTQYF.

V is TRBV5-4 and J is TRBJ2-5, with 8 bases lining up with TRBD1. With 4 bases clipped from V and 3 bases from J, the junction kept 5 bases outside the gene matches. The CDR3 extends over 14 amino acids. The V gene's germline CDR1 is SGHNT and CDR2 YYREEE (reference sequence). The CDR3 DNA follows: TGTGCCAGCAGCCAGAAGACAGGGGAAGAGACCCAGTACTTC. Residues: CASSQKTGEETQYF.

V is TRBV28 and J is TRBJ2-3, with D hard to call. Trimming stripped 3 bases from V and 4 bases from J, with 2 bases between. Germline V gene sequence: CDR1 MDHEN, CDR2 SYDVKM. The CDR3 consists of 11 residues. Here the CDR3 reads CASSLPDTQYF. The DNA for the CDR3 is TGTGCCAGCAGTTTGCCAGATACGCAGTATTTT.

The rearrangement links TRBV6-5 to TRBJ1-5, with unresolved D. The CDR3 sequence is 13 residues long. The ends were cut back, 5 bases at V and 4 bases at J, with 9 bases in the middle. Germline assignment: CDR1 MNHEY and CDR2 SVGAGI. For the CDR3, the DNA is TGTGCCAGCAGTACTCGGCGTAATCAGCCCCAGCATTTT. Translation: CASSTRRNQPQHF.

The chain uses TRBV11-2 and TRBJ1-2; the match to TRBD1 covers 9 bases. Germline CDR1 SGHAT, CDR2 FQNNGV. V lost 3 bases and J lost 8; bases outside the gene matches: 7. The CDR3 contains 14 residues. CDR3 sequence reads: CASSLDRGFTGYTF. In DNA form, the CDR3 reads TGTGCCAGCAGCTTGGACAGGGGATTTACGGGCTACACCTTC.

The gene calls are TRBV7-9 and TRBJ2-1, with 8 bases matching TRBD2. The CDR3 runs 16 residues. V shed 1 base and J 7 bases; nucleotides not matched to a gene: 9. Germline V gives CDR1 SEHNR, CDR2 FQNEAQ (reference sequence). Here the CDR3 reads CASSLVGGRMGNEQFF. The CDR3 bases are TGTGCCAGCAGCTTAGTAGGCGGGAGGATGGGTAATGAGCAGTTCTTC.

The chain couples TRBV4-1 to TRBJ1-5; D is ambiguous. Trimming took 0 bases from V and 5 from J, leaving 11 bases between them. The CDR3 has 15 residues. Germline V gene lookup returns CDR1 MGHRA and CDR2 YSYEKL. CDR3 amino acids: CASSQDRGSYQPQHF. CDR3 nucleotide sequence: TGCGCCAGCAGCCAAGATCGCGGCAGTTATCAGCCCCAGCATTTT.

The gene calls are TRBV7-9 and TRBJ1-2, with D possibly matching TRBD1 (6 bases). The V end was cut by 5 bases, the J end by 8 bases, with 24 bases between. The CDR3 extends over 16 amino acids. Germline loops: CDR1 SEHNR, CDR2 FQNEAQ (reference sequence). The CDR3 region is CASSHTTTTGRGGYTF. The DNA for the CDR3 is TGTGCCAGCAGCCATACCACGACTACAGGGCGTGGCGGCTACACCTTC.

A note on this clone: One end of the junction is discordant with germline, which a read error may explain. The CDR3 region is CTWTGGAGPNQPQHF. The DNA of the CDR3 is TGTACCTGGACAGGGGGCGCGGGGCCTAATCAGCCCCAGCATTTT. The chain has TRBV30 and TRBJ1-5, with 11 bases identical to TRBD1. The CDR3 contains 15 residues. Germline loops: CDR1 GTSNPN, CDR2 SVGIG (reference sequence).

The chain has TRBV14 and TRBJ2-2; D not certain. This CDR3 is built from 14 residues. Trimming left V 2 bases short and J 3 bases short, with 7 bases between. Per germline, CDR1 SGHDN and CDR2 FVKESK. In DNA form, the CDR3 reads TGTGCCAGCAGCCAATTCGGAGACACCGGGGAGCTGTTTTTT. This gives the protein CASSQFGDTGELFF.

The V and J genes are TRBV4-1 and TRBJ2-1; tentatively, D is TRBD2 (6 bases). Deletions cut 7 bases from V and 3 bases from J, with 16 bases between. This CDR3 is built from 15 residues. Germline values: CDR1 MGHRA, CDR2 YSYEKL. The CDR3 nucleotides read TGCGCCAGCAAGGCTCGTAGCGGAGACTACAATGAGCAGTTCTTC. Its translation is CASKARSGDYNEQFF.

The chain is built from TRBV10-1 and TRBJ1-1; 9 bases agree with TRBD1. Germline lookup yields CDR1 WNHNN and CDR2 SYGVQD (reference sequence). The V and J ends lost 6 bases and 3 bases, in that order; junction bases with no gene match: 5. The CDR3 runs 14 residues. As DNA, the CDR3 is TGCGCCAGCAGGCCGGACAGGGGTCACACTGAAGCTTTCTTT. It translates to CASRPDRGHTEAFF.

V is TRBV6-6 and J is TRBJ2-7, with D perhaps given as TRBD1 or TRBD2 (5 bases each). CDR3 size: 15 residues. CDR1 and CDR2 from the germline V gene are MNHNY and SVGAGI (reference sequence). V was cut by 6 bases and J by 6 bases, with 21 bases left in between. The CDR3 region is CASSRDQTVNREQYF. CDR3 nucleotides: TGTGCCAGCAGCCGGGACCAGACAGTTAACCGCGAGCAGTACTTC.

The gene calls are TRBV15 and TRBJ1-2; 9 positions agree with TRBD1. From germline, CDR1 is LNHNV and CDR2 YYDKDF (reference sequence). The junction had 9 bases not matched to a gene; V was cut back by 9 bases and J by 4 bases. The CDR3 contains 14 residues. CDR3 in amino acids: CATAGQGLSYGYTF. CDR3 nucleotide sequence: TGTGCCACAGCCGGACAGGGGTTAAGCTATGGCTACACCTTC. Full variable domain (missing parts from reference TRBV15 and TRBJ1-2): DAMVIQNPRYQVTQFGKPVTLSCSQTLNHNVMYWYQQKSSQAPKLLFHYYDKDFNNEADTPDNFQSRRPNTSFCFLDIRSPGLGDTAMYLCATAGQGLSYGYTFGSGTRLTVV.

The rearrangement joins TRBV28 to TRBJ2-7; 9 bases fit TRBD2. V was clipped by 3 bases and J by 1 base; unmatched bases: 10. The germline CDR1 and CDR2 sequences are MDHEN and SYDVKM. CDR3 length: 17 amino acids. CDR3 DNA: TGTGCCAGCAGTTTGGATCTCAGCGGGAGGAGGTCCTACGAGCAGTACTTC. Translating it yields CASSLDLSGRRSYEQYF.

This clone has just one count. V usage is TRBV19 and J usage is TRBJ2-1; 10 bases are shared with TRBD2. V gave up 10 bases and J gave up 9 bases; unmatched junction bases: 15. Germline V gene sequence: CDR1 LNHDA, CDR2 SQIVND (reference sequence). This CDR3 region has 15 residues. For the CDR3, the DNA is TGTGCCACAAGGCCAACTAGCGGGAACACCGTTGAGCAGTTCTTC. It yields the protein CATRPTSGNTVEQFF.

This rearrangement joins TRBV6-5 to TRBJ2-7, with 7 positions matching TRBD2. The J segment lost 5 bases and the V segment lost 0 bases, leaving 10 bases of the junction unmatched. The CDR3 runs 16 residues. The germline V gene encodes CDR1 MNHEY and CDR2 SVGAGI. The CDR3, as DNA: TGTGCCAGCAGTTACTCGAAGTGGGAGGGTGGCCACGAGCAGTACTTC. Its translation is CASSYSKWEGGHEQYF.

This clone has just one count. This rearrangement joins TRBV27 to TRBJ2-6; D is possibly TRBD1 (6 bases). The CDR3 spans 14 residues. V was trimmed by 6 bases and J by 2 bases, leaving 8 bases between them. Germline V CDR1 and CDR2: MNHEY, SMNVEV (reference sequence). The CDR3 protein is CASSRQAGANVLTF. For the CDR3, the DNA is TGTGCCAGCAGCCGACAGGCTGGGGCCAACGTCCTGACTTTC.

The CDR3 spells CASKGGISSGANVLTF. For the CDR3, the DNA is TGTGCCAGCAAGGGCGGAATATCCTCTGGGGCCAACGTCCTGACTTTC. This chain uses TRBV9 with TRBJ2-6; D gene unclear. With 6 bases removed from V and 0 bases from J, the gap between germline ends came to 13 bases. CDR3 length: 16 amino acids. Per germline, CDR1 SGDLS and CDR2 YYNGEE.